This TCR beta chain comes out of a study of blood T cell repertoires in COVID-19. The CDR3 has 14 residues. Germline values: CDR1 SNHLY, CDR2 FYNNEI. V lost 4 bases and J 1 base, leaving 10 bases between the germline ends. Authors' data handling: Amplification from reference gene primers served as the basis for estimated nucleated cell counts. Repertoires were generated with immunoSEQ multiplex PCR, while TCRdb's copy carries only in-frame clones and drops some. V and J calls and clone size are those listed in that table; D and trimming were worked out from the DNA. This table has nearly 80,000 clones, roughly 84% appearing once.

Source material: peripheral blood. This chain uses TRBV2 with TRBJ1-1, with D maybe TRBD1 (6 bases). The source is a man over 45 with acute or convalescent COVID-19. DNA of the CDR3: TGTGCCAGCAGTGCCGGGACACCGAACACTGAAGCTTTCTTT. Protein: CASSAGTPNTEAFF.